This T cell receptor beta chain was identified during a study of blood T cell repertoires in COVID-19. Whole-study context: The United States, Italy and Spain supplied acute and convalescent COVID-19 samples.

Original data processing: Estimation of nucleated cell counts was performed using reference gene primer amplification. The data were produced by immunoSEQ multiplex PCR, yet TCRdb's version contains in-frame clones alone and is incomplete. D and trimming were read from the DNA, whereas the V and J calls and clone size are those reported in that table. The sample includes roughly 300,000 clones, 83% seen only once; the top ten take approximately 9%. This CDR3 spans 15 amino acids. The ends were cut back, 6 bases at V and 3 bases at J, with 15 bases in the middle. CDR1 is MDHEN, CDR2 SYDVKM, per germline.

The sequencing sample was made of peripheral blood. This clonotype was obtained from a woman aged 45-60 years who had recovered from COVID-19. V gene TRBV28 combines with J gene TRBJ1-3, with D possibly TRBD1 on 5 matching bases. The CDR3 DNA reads TGTGCCAGCAGCCCCGGGTGGGGGGGTGGAAACACCATATATTTT. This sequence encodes CASSPGWGGGNTIYF. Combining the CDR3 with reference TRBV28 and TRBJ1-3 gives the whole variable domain DVKVTQSSRYLVKRTGEKVFLECVQDMDHENMFWYRQDPGLGLRLIYFSYDVKMKEKGDIPEGYSVSREKKERFSLILESASTNQTSMYLCASSPGWGGGNTIYFGEGSWLTVV.